These 14 T cell receptor beta chains came from one sample sequenced in a study of T cell repertoires in cytomegalovirus infection. TCRdb re-called the reads through MiXCR, storing one row per CDR3 protein. Counted here are approximately 500,000 distinct CDR3 sequences, around 27% occurring once; the ten biggest clones make up approximately 13%. Sequenced material: PBMCs. These receptors were obtained from a human donor in good health (CMV status not recorded). Some clones in this sample may be carry-over from other donors' samples.

The chain couples TRBV12-3 or TRBV12-4 to TRBJ2-1, with 7 nucleotides matching TRBD2. The trim removed 3 bases at V and 8 bases at J, leaving 10 bases unmatched. The CDR3 extends over 15 amino acids. Written as DNA, the CDR3 is TGTGCCAGCAGTTTTTACCAGCGGGATGGGGATGAGCAGTTCTTC. It yields the protein CASSFYQRDGDEQFF.

The chain employs TRBV20-1 and TRBJ2-3; 7 bases map to TRBD2. In germline, CDR1 is DFQATT, CDR2 SNEGSKA (reference sequence). V shed 4 bases and J 4 bases; nucleotides not matched to a gene: 14. CDR3 length equals 16 residues. The CDR3 spells CSAIPARSRGADTQYF. Written as DNA, the CDR3 is TGCAGTGCTATCCCTGCAAGGAGCCGGGGGGCAGATACGCAGTATTTT.

This chain links TRBV29-1 with TRBJ1-1; possible D gene TRBD1, 6 bases. Between the trimmed V and J ends, which lost 2 bases and 4 bases, there was a span of 11 bases. Germline lookup yields CDR1 SQVTM and CDR2 ANQGSEA. The CDR3 is 13 amino acids. CDR3 DNA sequence: TGCAGCGTTGAACGGCAGGGGTCCACTGAAGCTTTCTTT. Translated, it gives CSVERQGSTEAFF.

The rearrangement uses TRBV19 and TRBJ2-1; 10 bases match TRBD1. This CDR3 has 16 residues. The germline V gene has CDR1 LNHDA and CDR2 SQIVND (reference sequence). The V segment lost 3 bases and the J segment 10 bases; nucleotides outside the gene matches: 12. The CDR3 coding sequence is TGTGCCAGTAGTATCCGATGGGACAGGGGCCAACAGGAGCAGTTCTTC. Amino acid sequence: CASSIRWDRGQQEQFF.

This clonotype was counted ten times or more. The rearrangement uses TRBV7-6 and TRBJ1-3; D is perhaps TRBD1 (6 bases). V shed 4 bases and J shed 0 bases, with 13 bases lying between them. Germline CDR1 and CDR2: SGHVS and FNYEAQ. The CDR3 totals 16 residues. The CDR3 region has the DNA TGTGCCAGCAGCTACGGGGGCGCACTCTCTGGAAACACCATATATTTT. Its protein is CASSYGGALSGNTIYF.

The gene calls are TRBV20-1 and TRBJ1-5, with 8 bases matching TRBD1. The junction had 3 bases not matched to a gene; V was cut back by 6 bases and J by 2 bases. The CDR3 covers 13 residues. Germline V CDR1 and CDR2: DFQATT, SNEGSKA (reference sequence). This CDR3 is CSAQDRGNQPQHF. For the CDR3, the DNA is TGCAGTGCCCAGGACAGGGGCAATCAGCCCCAGCATTTT.

This clonotype came up many times. V and J are TRBV7-8 and TRBJ1-5; D may be TRBD1 (6 bases). Germline CDR1 SGHVS, CDR2 FQNEAQ. V was trimmed by 0 bases and J by 6 bases, leaving 18 bases between them. There are 17 residues in the CDR3. CDR3 DNA: TGTGCCAGCAGCTTAGCGCGGTGGGGGCTAAAGTCTCAGCCCCAGCATTTT. Protein: CASSLARWGLKSQPQHF.

This clonotype was seen a single time. The chain recombines TRBV28 with TRBJ2-2; 10 bases are shared with TRBD2. Losses at the gene ends were 9 bases for V and 0 bases for J; bases not matched to a gene: 4. CDR1 MDHEN and CDR2 SYDVKM come from the germline V gene. The CDR3 sequence is 15 residues long. In DNA form, the CDR3 reads TGTGCCAGTTATAGCGGGAGGACGAACACCGGGGAGCTGTTTTTT. It is translated as CASYSGRTNTGELFF.

V is TRBV6-2 or TRBV6-3 and J is TRBJ1-5; TRBD1 might be the D (6 bases). The CDR3 extends over 15 amino acids. Looked up from germline, CDR1 is MNHEY and CDR2 is SVGEGT. The V gene lost 1 base and the J gene lost 3 bases, with 10 bases spanning the gap. The CDR3, as DNA: TGTGCCAGCAGTTACTGGGACAACAACAATCAGCCCCAGCATTTT. Amino acid sequence: CASSYWDNNNQPQHF.

This clonotype was detected only a few times. The chain combines TRBV12-3 or TRBV12-4 with TRBJ1-2, with 7 bases matching TRBD1. The junction had 5 bases not matched to a gene; V was cut back by 2 bases and J by 5 bases. The CDR3 has 14 amino acids. This CDR3 reads CASSLQGVRYGYTF. The CDR3, as DNA: TGTGCCAGCAGTTTACAGGGGGTACGGTATGGCTACACCTTC.

This clonotype appeared a few times. The chain recombines TRBV12-3 or TRBV12-4 with TRBJ1-2; weak D call: TRBD1 (5 bases). Trimming took off 3 bases at V and 7 bases at J, with 27 bases between the two ends. The CDR3 is 18 amino acids. CDR3 loop: CASSFLAEWGSGAFGYTF. In nucleotides, the CDR3 is TGTGCCAGCAGTTTTCTCGCTGAATGGGGATCTGGGGCTTTTGGCTACACCTTC.

The CDR3 DNA reads as TGTGCCAGCACCATTATCAAGAACGGGCTCACCGGGGAGCTGTTTTTT. Translated, it gives CASTIIKNGLTGELFF. The chain has TRBV12-3 or TRBV12-4 and TRBJ2-2, with D unresolved. Trimming took 7 bases from V and 4 from J, leaving 19 bases between them. This CDR3 has 16 residues.

A few counts support this clonotype. The chain is built from TRBV7-6 and TRBJ2-5; no clear D. The CDR3 contains 15 residues. Germline loops: CDR1 SGHVS, CDR2 FNYEAQ. V lost 4 bases and J 5 bases, leaving 17 bases between the germline ends. The CDR3 nucleotides are TGTGCCAGCAGCTCCATTGCCGGCCGGGTGGAGACCCAGTACTTC. Translation gives CASSSIAGRVETQYF.

About this clonotype itself: It may be a read error: a sequence one base away is much more abundant. The J gene is TRBJ2-3, the V gene TRBV7-6, with D perhaps given as TRBD1 or TRBD2 (6 bases each). With 4 bases removed from V and 4 bases from J, the gap between germline ends came to 18 bases. Germline CDR1 reads SGHVS; CDR2 reads FNYEAQ. The CDR3 has 16 amino acids. DNA of the CDR3: TGTGCCAGCAGCTCCCGCGGAGGAGGGGGTCCAGATACGCAGTATTTT. Translated, it gives CASSSRGGGGPDTQYF.